The present T cell receptor beta chain was sequenced within a study of identical twins. Notes on the study in general: Out-of-frame alpha sequences common to twins were enriched for low generation probability. Analyses of zero insertions could, in part, be confounded by invariant MAIT and iNKT cells.

Germline lookup yields CDR1 SQVTM and CDR2 ANQGSEA. Trimming removed 3 bases from V and 0 bases from J, with 9 bases in between. The CDR3 runs 14 residues. This clonotype showed up many times. Its antigen is still unknown. TCRdb analysed the 5' RACE reads with MiXCR anew, one entry per CDR3 protein. Among a few hundred thousand distinct CDR3 sequences listed, about 8.3% were seen once. Donors were all healthy Caucasians. This sample also appeared in a second study, on yellow fever vaccine responses in identical twins.

Sequenced material: CD8+ T cells sorted from blood. This sequence was found in a woman between 18 and 29 years old in good health. The chain has TRBV29-1 and TRBJ2-1; D remains unclear. CDR3 sequence: CSVDGFSSYNEQFF. CDR3 nucleotide sequence: TGCAGCGTTGATGGCTTCAGCTCCTACAATGAGCAGTTCTTC.